Detailed here is one TCR beta chain. The antigen remains undetermined. These data belong to a study of neoadjuvant anti-PD-1 for oral cavity cancer. Sequenced by immunoSEQ multiplex PCR; TCRdb stores in-frame clones only, minus some. The sample lists some 40,000 clones, 30% to 40% occurring once. The time point was: after neoadjuvant nivolumab, at surgical resection. The patients had HPV-negative, locally advanced oral cavity squamous cell carcinoma. Whole-study findings and limits: Post-treatment tumors with larger preexisting clones showed more shrinkage. Higher pretreatment Treg/Th17 ratios tracked higher pretreatment blood clonality.

Unmatched junction bases numbered 7, after V lost 5 bases and J lost 8 bases. The CDR3 sequence is 12 residues long. The germline CDR1 and CDR2 sequences are SQVTM and ANQGSEA. The TCR sequence derives from a person between 40 and 85 years old with oral cavity squamous cell carcinoma. The sample consisted of tumor tissue, taken after nivolumab (anti-PD-1) treatment. This sequence joins TRBV29-1 and TRBJ1-2; TRBD1 agrees at 8 bases. The CDR3 DNA reads TGCAGCGTTAGACAGGGGCAAGGCGGCTACACCTTC. Residues: CSVRQGQGGYTF.